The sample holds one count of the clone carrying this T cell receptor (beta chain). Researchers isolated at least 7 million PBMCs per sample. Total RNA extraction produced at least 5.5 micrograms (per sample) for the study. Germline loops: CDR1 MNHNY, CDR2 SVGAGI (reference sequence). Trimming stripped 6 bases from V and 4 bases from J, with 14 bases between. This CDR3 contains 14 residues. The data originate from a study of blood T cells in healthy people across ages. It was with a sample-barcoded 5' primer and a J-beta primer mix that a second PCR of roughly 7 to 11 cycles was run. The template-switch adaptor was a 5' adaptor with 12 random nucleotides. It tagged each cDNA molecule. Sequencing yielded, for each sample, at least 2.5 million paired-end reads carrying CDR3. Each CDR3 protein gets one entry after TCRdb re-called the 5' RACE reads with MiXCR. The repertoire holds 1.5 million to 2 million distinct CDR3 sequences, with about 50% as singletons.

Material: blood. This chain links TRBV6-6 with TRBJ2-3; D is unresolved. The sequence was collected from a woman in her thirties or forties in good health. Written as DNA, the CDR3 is TGTGCCAGCAGGGCCGAATTAGGCCCAGATACGCAGTATTTT. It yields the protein CASRAELGPDTQYF.